These 21 T cell receptor beta chains were sequenced from one sample in a study of T cell responses to AZD1222 COVID-19 vaccine. The assay was immunoSEQ multiplex PCR, and TCRdb's table has in-frame clones only and misses some. Among 100,000 to 120,000 clones listed, roughly 84% were seen once. This material consisted of peripheral blood, taken on day 0 of AZD1222 vaccination. The receptors originated from an adult in good health.

The V call is TRBV4-1, the J call TRBJ2-2, with D tentatively TRBD1 (5 bases). Trimming shortened V by 1 base and J by 4 bases, and 10 bases separated the two germline ends. Germline V gene sequence: CDR1 MGHRA, CDR2 YSYEKL. The CDR3 length is 15 residues. The CDR3 DNA sequence: TGCGCCAGCAGCCAAGGGCAGGGAATCACCGGGGAGCTGTTTTTT. Translating gives CASSQGQGITGELFF.

This clone was observed a single time. The rearrangement joins TRBV5-6 to TRBJ2-3; tentative D call: TRBD2 (5 bases). Trimming took 5 bases from V and 6 from J, leaving 13 bases between them. This CDR3 has 13 residues. The germline V gene has CDR1 SGHDT and CDR2 YYEEEE. The CDR3 region has the DNA TGTGCCAGCAGAACCCCGGGGTCTGATACGCAGTATTTT. Its translation: CASRTPGSDTQYF.

The chain couples TRBV28 to TRBJ2-2; no clear D gene. Looked up from germline, CDR1 is MDHEN and CDR2 is SYDVKM. Trimming left V 3 bases short and J 4 bases short, with 9 bases between. This CDR3 region has 14 residues. The CDR3 region has the DNA TGTGCCAGCAGTTTTCAATGGGGCACCGGGGAGCTGTTTTTT. Its translation is CASSFQWGTGELFF.

This chain connects TRBV2 to TRBJ2-7; maybe TRBD2 (5 bases). The CDR3 runs to 14 residues. V gave up 3 bases and J gave up 2 bases, with 11 bases separating them. Germline loops: CDR1 SNHLY, CDR2 FYNNEI. The chain's CDR3 is CASSDRTGTYEQYF. The CDR3 DNA reads as TGTGCCAGCAGTGACCGCACGGGAACCTACGAGCAGTACTTC.

This chain joins TRBV6-6 and TRBJ2-5; the match to TRBD1 covers 10 bases. The CDR3 runs to 15 residues. Germline values: CDR1 MNHNY, CDR2 SVGAGI (reference sequence). Trimming at V came to 6 bases and at J to 3 bases, leaving 7 bases not matched to a gene. The CDR3 region has the DNA TGTGCCAGCAGACCGACCGGGACAGGGGAAGAGACCCAGTACTTC. It yields the protein CASRPTGTGEETQYF.

The chain has TRBV5-1 and TRBJ1-2, with TRBD1 identical over 7 bases. CDR1 and CDR2 (germline): SGHRS, YFSETQ. This CDR3 comprises 15 residues. V shed 1 base, J shed 7 bases, and the junction held 10 bases outside the gene matches. CDR3 coding DNA: TGCGCCAGCAGCTTGTGGGCCGACCCAGGGGGTGGCTACACCTTC. It is translated as CASSLWADPGGGYTF.

This chain connects TRBV12-3 or TRBV12-4 to TRBJ1-2, with D perhaps matching TRBD1 (5 bases). The length of the CDR3 is 13 residues. V lost 2 bases and J lost 8, with 12 bases in between. CDR3 coding DNA: TGTGCCAGCAGTTTATATTTGGGGGAGGGCTACACCTTC. It encodes CASSLYLGEGYTF.

This clone was counted once. The V and J genes are TRBV9 and TRBJ2-5, with a weak D call TRBD2 (6 bases). V was trimmed by 3 bases and J by 5 bases, leaving 20 bases between them. CDR3 length: 16 residues. Looked up from germline, CDR1 is SGDLS and CDR2 is YYNGEE. The DNA for the CDR3 is TGTGCCAGCAGCGCACACAAGGTGGGGGGACGGGAGACCCAGTACTTC. Translated, it gives CASSAHKVGGRETQYF.

The chain combines TRBV3-1 (or the pseudogene TRBV3-2) with TRBJ1-6; 8 bases agree with TRBD1. In germline, CDR1 is LGHDT, CDR2 YNNKEL (reference sequence). This CDR3 is built from 15 residues. V dropped 4 bases and J dropped 9; count of bases not matched to a gene: 8. The CDR3 nucleotides are TGTGCCAGCAGCCTAGAGGCAGGGGGCTTTTCACCCCTCCACTTT. This gives the protein CASSLEAGGFSPLHF.

This clone has just a few counts. V is TRBV6-5 and J is TRBJ2-7, with 7 bases matching TRBD1. There are 14 residues in the CDR3. V shed 7 bases, J shed 4 bases, and the junction held 10 bases outside the gene matches. Per germline, CDR1 MNHEY and CDR2 SVGAGI. The CDR3 loop is CASKVDRSPYEQYF. CDR3 coding DNA: TGTGCCAGCAAGGTGGACAGGTCGCCTTACGAGCAGTACTTC.

This clone occurred a few times. The rearrangement uses TRBV10-1 and TRBJ1-5, with unresolved D. Germline CDR1 reads WNHNN; CDR2 reads SYGVQD (reference sequence). V gave up 0 bases and J gave up 1 base, with 4 bases separating them. The CDR3 extends over 14 amino acids. Here the CDR3 reads CASSESGSNQPQHF. The CDR3 coding sequence is TGCGCCAGCAGTGAGTCGGGCAGCAATCAGCCCCAGCATTTT.

DNA for the CDR3: TGTGCCAGCAGCCCAGACAGGTTTTCCGGGGAGCTGTTTTTT. It encodes CASSPDRFSGELFF. The chain has TRBV5-4 and TRBJ2-2; a weak D match, TRBD1 (6 bases). CDR1 is SGHNT, CDR2 YYREEE, per germline (reference sequence). The V end was cut by 4 bases, the J end by 6 bases, with 13 bases between. The CDR3 consists of 14 residues.

The chain is built from TRBV4-2 and TRBJ1-5, with D unresolved. The CDR3 length is 14 residues. CDR1 and CDR2 from the germline V gene are LGHNA and YNFKEQ. Trimming took 4 bases from V and 5 from J, leaving 12 bases between them. CDR3 sequence reads: CASSPIPLDQPQHF. The CDR3 nucleotides read TGTGCCAGCAGCCCTATACCCCTGGATCAGCCCCAGCATTTT.

This clone was picked up one time. This sequence joins TRBV5-1 and TRBJ1-6; 8 bases align to TRBD1. The CDR3 contains 15 residues. With V trimmed by 4 bases and J by 7 bases, 7 bases remained unmatched. Germline lookup yields CDR1 SGHRS and CDR2 YFSETQ. The CDR3, as DNA: TGCGCCAGCAGCAACGGACAGGGTAGCAATTCACCCCTCCACTTT. Protein sequence: CASSNGQGSNSPLHF.

The chain links TRBV6-6 to TRBJ2-7; D is undetermined. The CDR3 covers 11 residues. Per germline, CDR1 MNHNY and CDR2 SVGAGI (reference sequence). With 7 bases removed from V and 2 bases from J, the gap between germline ends came to 6 bases. The CDR3 loop reads CASTAAYEQYF. DNA for the CDR3: TGTGCCAGCACGGCCGCCTACGAGCAGTACTTC.

This chain connects TRBV30 to TRBJ1-1, with 10 bases identical to TRBD1. In germline, CDR1 is GTSNPN, CDR2 SVGIG (reference sequence). The trim removed 8 bases at V and 3 bases at J, leaving 6 bases unmatched. This CDR3 has 13 amino acids. CDR3 coding DNA: TGTGCCCGGGGAGGGACAGGGGACACTGAAGCTTTCTTT. Translated: CARGGTGDTEAFF.

The V and J genes are TRBV6-5 and TRBJ1-1, with a possible D match to TRBD1 (6 bases). With 6 bases removed from V and 4 bases from J, the gap between germline ends came to 18 bases. Germline V gene data show CDR1 as MNHEY and CDR2 as SVGAGI. The CDR3 spans 15 residues. The CDR3 DNA is TGTGCCAGCAGACAAACACAGGGACGAGGCACTGAAGCTTTCTTT. Its protein product is CASRQTQGRGTEAFF.

CDR3 loop: CATSRGVSNTGELFF. In DNA, the CDR3 is TGTGCCACCAGCAGAGGTGTCAGTAACACCGGGGAGCTGTTTTTT. The chain links TRBV15 to TRBJ2-2; D is ambiguous. Trimming pared 1 base from V and 2 bases from J, leaving 8 bases between. In germline, CDR1 is LNHNV, CDR2 YYDKDF (reference sequence). This CDR3 is built from 15 residues.

V is TRBV7-2 and J is TRBJ1-1; no reliable D call. Germline lookup yields CDR1 SGHTA and CDR2 FQGNSA. The CDR3 covers 12 residues. V was shortened by 1 base and J by 11 bases, with 11 bases between the two germline ends. Here the CDR3 reads CASSLVPSAAFF. CDR3 in DNA: TGTGCCAGCAGCTTAGTTCCGTCTGCTGCTTTCTTT.

J is TRBJ1-2 and V is TRBV19; D not certain. The CDR3 runs to 14 residues. V dropped 0 bases and J dropped 8 bases, with 13 bases sitting between them. Germline V lookup: CDR1 LNHDA, CDR2 SQIVND (reference sequence). The CDR3 DNA reads as TGTGCCAGTAGTATAGACGGCCCTTTTGCGGGCTACACCTTC. Protein: CASSIDGPFAGYTF.

The chain has TRBV20-1 and TRBJ2-1; no reliable D call. The CDR3 totals 11 residues. Germline assignment: CDR1 DFQATT and CDR2 SNEGSKA (reference sequence). The V gene lost 6 bases and the J gene lost 5 bases, with 8 bases spanning the gap. The CDR3 here is CSATRNNEQFF. The CDR3 DNA reads TGCAGTGCCACACGGAACAATGAGCAGTTCTTC.